This TCR beta chain stems from a study of T-cell memory formation after mild COVID-19. Study outcomes and limitations: The pre-infection memory compartment contained some responding clones, suggesting cross-reactive memory joined.

The ends lost 4 bases at V and 3 bases at J; junction bases unmatched: 6. This CDR3 has 14 amino acids. In germline, CDR1 is SGHTA, CDR2 FQGTGA. This clonotype was observed a handful of times. What it binds is not known. MiXCR, applied by TCRdb to the 5' RACE reads, yields one record per CDR3 protein. The sample carries approximately 290,000 distinct CDR3 sequences, less than 9.5% recorded once. This TCR derives from a man younger than 35 who had mild COVID-19 (a few samples of this study predate the infection). Cell type and time point are not known. The genes are TRBV7-3 and TRBJ2-7; 7 bases are shared with TRBD1. The source material was PBMCs or a T cell subset sorted from them (not recorded which). Here the CDR3 reads CASSSGQRNYEQYF. CDR3 DNA sequence: TGTGCCAGCAGCTCGGGACAGAGAAACTACGAGCAGTACTTC.